The 10 T cell receptor beta chains given below trace back to one sample, sequenced in a study of blood T cells in healthy people across ages. For the second PCR, which ran for roughly 6 to 12 cycles, a sample-barcoded 5' primer and a J-beta primer mix were used. TCRdb used MiXCR to reprocess the 5' RACE reads, holding one entry per CDR3 protein. Among over a million distinct CDR3 sequences, 20% to 25% were seen once, and the ten largest hold about 0.69%. These data were likewise used in another study, on T cells of mothers and their children.

The sequencing input was blood. The receptor set was obtained from a girl aged 2 to 10 in good health.

The table lists this clonotype with a count of one. This chain links TRBV12-3 or TRBV12-4 with TRBJ1-1; no reliable D call. V shed 2 bases and J shed 2 bases, with 15 bases lying between them. This CDR3 has 16 residues. CDR3 nucleotides: TGTGCCAGCAGTTTAAAGCGTCTGAGGGTTAACACTGAAGCTTTCTTT. Translation: CASSLKRLRVNTEAFF.

The V gene is TRBV12-3 or TRBV12-4, the J gene TRBJ2-1; D may correspond to TRBD1 or TRBD2 (5 bases each). The DNA end is a closer match to TRBJ2-5, so the J assignment may be wrong. This CDR3 has 15 amino acids. CDR3 in amino acids: CASSWDELNEETQYF. CDR3 DNA: TGTGCCAGCAGCTGGGACGAACTAAACGAGGAGACCCAGTACTTC.

This clonotype has more than one count but fewer than ten. The chain combines TRBV7-2 with TRBJ2-7; 8 bases line up with TRBD2. Per the germline V gene, CDR1 is SGHTA and CDR2 is FQGNSA. The CDR3 is made up of 14 amino acids. Germline trimming cut 5 bases from V and 2 bases from J; bases unmatched to any gene: 5. The chain's CDR3 is CASSSSGGPYEQYF. The CDR3 DNA is TGTGCCAGCAGCAGCTCGGGAGGGCCCTACGAGCAGTACTTC.

This clonotype was found a few times. The germline gene is not matched at one end of the junction; a read error may be the cause. The chain is built from TRBV2 and TRBJ2-6; tentative D call: TRBD2 (5 bases). From germline, CDR1 is SNHLY and CDR2 FYNNEI. This CDR3 has 13 amino acids. The CDR3 coding sequence is TGCGCCAGACGGGGCTCTGGGGCCAACGTCCTGACTTTC. This codes for CARRGSGANVLTF.

There are a few counts of this clonotype. The chain combines TRBV29-1 with TRBJ2-2; D possibly uses TRBD1 or TRBD2 (6 bases each). The CDR3 covers 12 residues. In germline, CDR1 is SQVTM, CDR2 ANQGSEA. V dropped 8 bases and J dropped 5 bases, with 12 bases sitting between them. The CDR3 region is CSNEGGTGELFF. The CDR3 DNA reads as TGCAGCAATGAGGGGGGTACCGGGGAGCTGTTTTTT.

The chain uses TRBV29-1 and TRBJ1-4; 9 bases match TRBD1. Germline-derived CDR1 and CDR2 are SQVTM and ANQGSEA. The V segment lost 8 bases and the J segment 7 bases; nucleotides outside the gene matches: 8. CDR3 size: 13 residues. The CDR3 sequence: CSSWTGEGEKLFF. The CDR3 bases are TGCAGCTCGTGGACAGGGGAGGGTGAAAAACTGTTTTTT.

This clonotype was seen a few times. The V and J genes are TRBV6-6 and TRBJ2-5; TRBD1 aligns across 8 bases. This CDR3 is 14 amino acids long. Germline V CDR1 and CDR2: MNHNY, SVGAGI (reference sequence). V trimming: 5 bases; J trimming: 6 bases; junction bases outside the gene matches: 8. CDR3 DNA: TGTGCCAGCAGTCTTAGGACAGGGCAAAAGACCCAGTACTTC. Its translation: CASSLRTGQKTQYF.

The table lists this clonotype with a few counts. The CDR3 here is CASSYGAGGPVVADTQYF. CDR3 DNA sequence: TGTGCCAGCAGCTATGGGGCGGGAGGGCCTGTAGTCGCTGATACGCAGTATTTT. This chain joins TRBV7-6 and TRBJ2-3, with 9 bases fitting TRBD2. Trimming took 4 bases from V and 6 from J; bases not matched to a gene: 17. The V gene's germline CDR1 is SGHVS and CDR2 FNYEAQ. The CDR3 sequence is 18 residues long.

This clonotype came up a few times. J is TRBJ1-5 and V is TRBV28; 7 nucleotides match TRBD1. CDR3 length equals 16 residues. In germline, CDR1 is MDHEN, CDR2 SYDVKM. V was pared by 5 bases and J by 4 bases, with 11 bases of the junction left unmatched. CDR3 amino acids: CASSLRLSGGNQPQHF. In nucleotides, the CDR3 is TGTGCCAGCAGTCTCCGGTTGTCAGGGGGGAATCAGCCCCAGCATTTT.

This chain uses TRBV29-1 with TRBJ2-4; the match to TRBD2 covers 8 bases. The germline V gene has CDR1 SQVTM and CDR2 ANQGSEA. The CDR3 length is 11 residues. J gave up 10 bases and V 4 bases, and 3 bases lay outside the gene matches. The CDR3 DNA reads as TGCAGCGTTGGGACTAGCACGATTCAGTACTTC. Translated: CSVGTSTIQYF. The variable domain in full, completed from reference TRBV29-1 and TRBJ2-4, reads SAVISQKPSRDICQRGTSLTIQCQVDSQVTMMFWYRQQPGQSLTLIATANQGSEATYESGFVIDKFPISRPNLTFSTLTVSNMSPEDSSIYLCSVGTSTIQYFGAGTRLSVL.